Shown below are 27 T cell receptor beta chains from a single sample sequenced in a study of T cells after yellow fever vaccination. Via MiXCR, TCRdb re-called the 5' RACE reads, giving one row per CDR3 protein. Among some 350,000 distinct CDR3 sequences listed, 3% to 4.5% were seen once. The sequences come from PBMCs, collected 5 days after the yellow fever booster vaccination. These receptors were taken from a man between 18 and 29 years old who received the YFV17D yellow fever vaccine.

This clonotype was seen ten or more times. The chain carries TRBV4-1 and TRBJ2-7, with a weak D call TRBD2 (6 bases). CDR3 size: 14 residues. V lost 0 bases and J 4 bases, leaving 10 bases between the germline ends. Germline-derived CDR1 and CDR2 are MGHRA and YSYEKL. CDR3 DNA sequence: TGCGCCAGCAGCCAAGATGGAGGGAGTTACGAGCAGTACTTC. This encodes CASSQDGGSYEQYF.

This chain links TRBV9 with TRBJ2-3, with 7 bases fitting TRBD1. The CDR3 has 14 amino acids. V lost 0 bases, J lost 4 bases, and 2 bases stayed unmatched. Germline V gene lookup returns CDR1 SGDLS and CDR2 YYNGEE. The DNA for the CDR3 is TGTGCCAGCAGCGTAGCTACAGGGGCAGATACGCAGTATTTT. Protein product: CASSVATGADTQYF.

This clonotype was seen a handful of times. The chain has TRBV11-2 and TRBJ1-1; D is possibly TRBD1 (5 bases). The length of the CDR3 is 12 residues. In germline, CDR1 is SGHAT, CDR2 FQNNGV. V shed 3 bases and J shed 8 bases, with 10 bases lying between them. This CDR3 is CASSFGWTEAFF. The CDR3 DNA follows: TGTGCCAGCAGCTTTGGGTGGACAGAAGCTTTCTTT.

This clonotype appeared a few times. The V and J genes are TRBV12-3 or TRBV12-4 and TRBJ1-3, with 7 bases aligning to TRBD1. The length of the CDR3 is 11 residues. CDR3 amino acids: CTGVSGNTIYF. Here the CDR3 DNA reads TGTACAGGGGTCTCTGGAAACACCATATATTTT.

This clonotype has a count of ten or more. The rearrangement links TRBV5-1 to TRBJ2-3, with TRBD1 as a possible D gene (6 bases). Trimming stripped 4 bases from V and 2 bases from J, with 14 bases between. Germline V gene lookup returns CDR1 SGHRS and CDR2 YFSETQ. This CDR3 contains 15 residues. CDR3 coding DNA: TGCGCCAGCAGCCTCCAGGGGCGAGTCACAGATACGCAGTATTTT. Translated: CASSLQGRVTDTQYF.

V gene TRBV5-1 combines with J gene TRBJ2-3; 7 bases map to TRBD2. There are 14 residues in the CDR3. J lost 4 bases, V lost 4 bases, and 6 bases had no gene match. Looked up from germline, CDR1 is SGHRS and CDR2 is YFSETQ. The chain's CDR3 is CASSLPAGADTQYF. The CDR3 coding sequence is TGCGCCAGCAGCCTCCCGGCGGGGGCAGATACGCAGTATTTT.

This clonotype has ten or more counts. The chain recombines TRBV7-6 with TRBJ2-7, with D possibly being TRBD1 (6 bases). V was trimmed by 5 bases and J by 0 bases, leaving 11 bases between them. This CDR3 is built from 14 residues. The V gene's germline CDR1 is SGHVS and CDR2 FNYEAQ. This CDR3 is CASSRQASSYEQYF. CDR3 DNA sequence: TGTGCCAGCAGCCGACAGGCCAGCTCCTACGAGCAGTACTTC.

This clonotype was seen only a few times. The CDR3 region is CASTPTGGSSTEAFF. The CDR3 nucleotides are TGTGCCAGTACCCCGACAGGTGGATCCAGCACTGAAGCTTTCTTT. V usage is TRBV19 and J usage is TRBJ1-1; D possibly corresponds to TRBD1 (6 bases). The V and J ends lost 7 bases and 4 bases respectively, with 19 bases between them. This CDR3 region has 15 residues. Germline lookup yields CDR1 LNHDA and CDR2 SQIVND (reference sequence).

This clonotype was seen at least ten times. V usage is TRBV6-5 and J usage is TRBJ1-1; D remains unclear. Trimming cost V 5 bases and J 2 bases, with 12 bases left between them. The CDR3 totals 14 residues. Per germline, CDR1 MNHEY and CDR2 SVGAGI. The CDR3: CASSPLTANTEAFF. For the CDR3, the DNA is TGTGCCAGCAGTCCCCTCACCGCAAACACTGAAGCTTTCTTT.

This clonotype was counted between two and nine times. One junction end does not reproduce the germline sequence, and a read error may be involved. The chain joins TRBV19 to TRBJ2-3, with 7 bases lining up with TRBD2. Germline V gene lookup returns CDR1 LNHDA and CDR2 SQIVND (reference sequence). The CDR3 consists of 15 residues. The CDR3 loop is CASSIGLDGTDTQYF. As DNA, the CDR3 is TGTGCCAGTAGCATAGGACTAGACGGCACAGATACGCAGTATTTT. The whole variable domain, remainder taken from reference TRBV19 and TRBJ2-3, is DGGITQSPKYLFRKEGQNVTLSCEQNLNHDAMYWYRQDPGQGLRLIYYSQIVNDFQKGDIAEGYSVSREKKESFPLTVTSAQKNPTAFYLCASSIGLDGTDTQYFGPGTRLTVL.

This clonotype was recorded a few times. V gene TRBV3-1 combines with J gene TRBJ1-1; unclear D gene. The germline CDR1 and CDR2 sequences are LGHDT and YNNKEL (reference sequence). CDR3 length: 13 amino acids. V was trimmed by 1 base and J by 8 bases, leaving 11 bases between them. The CDR3 is CASSQALVGEAFF. DNA of the CDR3: TGTGCCAGCAGCCAAGCGCTCGTAGGAGAAGCTTTCTTT.

This clonotype has a count of ten or more. The CDR3 is CSVRGTYSGPDTQYF. In nucleotides, the CDR3 is TGCAGCGTCCGAGGAACCTATAGCGGCCCAGATACGCAGTATTTT. This chain links TRBV29-1 with TRBJ2-3; maybe TRBD2 (6 bases). CDR3 length: 15 amino acids. From germline, CDR1 is SQVTM and CDR2 ANQGSEA. V was clipped by 6 bases and J by 4 bases, with 20 bases between them.

This chain links TRBV7-2 with TRBJ2-2; D is tentatively TRBD1 or TRBD2 (6 bases each). CDR1 and CDR2 from the germline V gene are SGHTA and FQGNSA. The ends were cut back, 1 base at V and 6 bases at J, with 9 bases in the middle. The CDR3 runs 14 residues. CDR3 protein: CASSLVRGPGELFF. As DNA, the CDR3 is TGTGCCAGCAGCTTAGTACGGGGGCCCGGGGAGCTGTTTTTT.

This clonotype was seen ten or more times. The chain recombines TRBV5-8 with TRBJ2-5, with 7 bases that match TRBD1. J gave up 6 bases and V 7 bases, and 12 bases lay outside the gene matches. The CDR3 runs to 14 residues. From germline, CDR1 is SGHTS and CDR2 YDEGEE. CDR3 loop: CASGEKGGGKTQYF. For the CDR3, the DNA is TGTGCCAGCGGCGAAAAAGGGGGCGGAAAGACCCAGTACTTC.

This clonotype has ten or more counts. The chain uses TRBV11-2 and TRBJ2-1; no reliable D call. Germline CDR1 and CDR2: SGHAT and FQNNGV. CDR3 length equals 12 residues. V was clipped by 5 bases and J by 9 bases, with 11 bases between them. The CDR3 coding sequence is TGTGCCAGCAGCCCCGGGTGGACTGAGCAGTTCTTC. Protein product: CASSPGWTEQFF.

This clonotype was seen a few times. The CDR3 protein is CASRYRGSLFRGSYEQYV. Here the CDR3 DNA reads TGCGCCAGCAGATACAGGGGATCCCTATTCCGAGGCTCCTACGAGCAGTACGTC. This rearrangement joins TRBV23-1 to TRBJ2-7; 7 bases are a match to TRBD1. TRBV23-1 is an ORF; its function is uncertain. V trimming: 6 bases; J trimming: 0 bases; junction bases outside the gene matches: 17. This CDR3 region has 18 residues.

This chain joins TRBV24-1 and TRBJ2-1, with 8 bases identical to TRBD1. CDR1 KGHDR and CDR2 SFDVKD come from the germline V gene. After removal of 9 bases from V and 1 base from J, the junction contained 10 bases not matched to a gene. This CDR3 comprises 16 residues. CDR3 nucleotide sequence: TGTGCCACCGCCGATGGGACAGGCGGATCCTACAATGAGCAGTTCTTC. Translation: CATADGTGGSYNEQFF.

This clonotype showed up just a few times. As DNA, the CDR3 is TGCAGCGTTGCTCCCCCGGGACAGGGGAACACCGGGGAGCTGTTTTTT. Its protein is CSVAPPGQGNTGELFF. V gene TRBV29-1 combines with J gene TRBJ2-2; TRBD1 matches at 9 bases. Germline-derived CDR1 and CDR2 are SQVTM and ANQGSEA. The CDR3 sequence is 16 residues long. Trimming cost V 4 bases and J 1 base; bases outside gene matches: 7.

The sample holds a few counts of this clonotype. The V and J genes are TRBV6-2 or TRBV6-3 and TRBJ2-1, with 8 bases identical to TRBD2. The CDR3 consists of 13 residues. Per germline, CDR1 MNHEY and CDR2 SVGEGT. J gave up 8 bases and V 5 bases, and 5 bases lay outside the gene matches. As DNA, the CDR3 is TGTGCCAGCAGTCCTGGACTAGCCTATGAGCAGTTCTTC. Translated: CASSPGLAYEQFF.

This clonotype turned up a few times. The CDR3 DNA follows: TGCGCCAGCAGCCAAGCTCCCAGCGCAACTAATGAAAAACTGTTTTTT. Its translation: CASSQAPSATNEKLFF. This chain joins TRBV4-1 and TRBJ1-4; the D is unclear. Germline V gene sequence: CDR1 MGHRA, CDR2 YSYEKL. V lost 1 base, J lost 0 bases, and 9 bases lay in between. The length of the CDR3 is 16 residues.

This clonotype was counted between two and nine times. The chain links TRBV18 to TRBJ2-5; D is possibly TRBD2 (5 bases). V gave up 3 bases and J gave up 5 bases, with 13 bases separating them. This CDR3 region has 14 residues. Germline CDR1 KGHSH, CDR2 LQKENI. The CDR3 loop is CASSPPGIAETQYF. The CDR3 DNA reads TGTGCCAGCTCACCCCCGGGGATAGCGGAGACCCAGTACTTC. The full variable domain, with the rest looked up from reference TRBV18 and TRBJ2-5, is NAGVMQNPRHLVRRRGQEARLRCSPMKGHSHVYWYRQLPEEGLKFMVYLQKENIIDESGMPKERFSAEFPKEGPSILRIQQVVRGDSAAYFCASSPPGIAETQYFGPGTRLLVL.

The rearrangement links TRBV2 to TRBJ2-7; no firm D call. Per germline, CDR1 SNHLY and CDR2 FYNNEI. There are 12 residues in the CDR3. V dropped 3 bases and J dropped 5 bases, with 8 bases sitting between them. CDR3 amino acids: CASSDPVDEQYV. CDR3 coding DNA: TGTGCCAGCAGTGATCCGGTGGACGAGCAGTACGTC.

The sample holds a few counts of this clonotype. The chain joins TRBV7-2 to TRBJ2-2; D remains ambiguous. Trimming stripped 5 bases from V and 2 bases from J, with 9 bases between. The germline gives CDR1 SGHTA, CDR2 FQGNSA. The CDR3 has 14 residues. CDR3 sequence (DNA): TGTGCCAGCAGCCCGACATATAACACCGGGGAGCTGTTTTTT. It yields the protein CASSPTYNTGELFF.

The table lists this clonotype with a few counts. The genes are TRBV20-1 and TRBJ2-3; 9 positions agree with TRBD2. V lost 3 bases and J lost 1; bases outside the gene matches: 5. Looked up from germline, CDR1 is DFQATT and CDR2 is SNEGSKA (reference sequence). CDR3 size: 15 residues. CDR3 amino acids: CSASPSSGGTDTQYF. CDR3 bases: TGCAGTGCTAGCCCATCTAGCGGGGGCACAGATACGCAGTATTTT.

This clonotype occurred a few times. The chain recombines TRBV5-1 with TRBJ2-7, with TRBD1 identical over 9 bases. The J segment lost 5 bases and the V segment lost 7 bases, leaving 7 bases of the junction unmatched. Germline CDR1 is SGHRS and CDR2 is YFSETQ. The CDR3 consists of 13 residues. CDR3 region: CASRAGQGDEQYF. CDR3 nucleotide sequence: TGCGCCAGCCGCGCGGGACAGGGCGACGAGCAGTACTTC.

There are a few counts of this clonotype. V is TRBV6-6 and J is TRBJ2-2; 10 nucleotides align to TRBD1. This CDR3 is 14 amino acids long. With 6 bases clipped from V and 3 bases from J, the junction kept 1 base outside the gene matches. Germline lookup yields CDR1 MNHNY and CDR2 SVGAGI (reference sequence). In nucleotides, the CDR3 is TGTGCCAGCAGGACAGGGGGCTACACCGGGGAGCTGTTTTTT. Its translation is CASRTGGYTGELFF.

The genes are TRBV12-3 or TRBV12-4 and TRBJ2-5; tentatively, D is TRBD2 (6 bases). This CDR3 has 14 amino acids. Trimming shortened V by 6 bases and J by 1 base, and 12 bases separated the two germline ends. The CDR3 protein is CASRTSRFQETQYF. CDR3 DNA: TGTGCCAGCAGAACTAGCAGGTTCCAAGAGACCCAGTACTTC.